The 8 T cell receptor beta chains below come from one sample, sequenced in a study of cytomegalovirus exposure and HLA in healthy donors. It was with 60 Vbeta and 13 Jbeta primers that the PCR ran. Here immunoSEQ multiplex PCR was the method, and the copy in TCRdb shows in-frame clones only, minus some. The profile shows more than 65,000 clones, 79% of them singletons. The sequenced sample was PBMCs. The receptor source for this set is a woman aged 40 to 50 in good health and CMV-seropositive.

This clone is a singleton in its sample. The chain carries TRBV5-1 and TRBJ1-2; D call uncertain. Germline loops: CDR1 SGHRS, CDR2 YFSETQ. Trimming shortened V by 0 bases and J by 3 bases, and 6 bases separated the two germline ends. This CDR3 contains 13 residues. The CDR3 nucleotides read TGCGCCAGCAGCTTGGAACAAGACTATGGCTACACCTTC. Encoded protein: CASSLEQDYGYTF.

This chain links TRBV6-1 with TRBJ2-2, with 7 bases fitting TRBD1. In germline, CDR1 is MNHNS, CDR2 SASEGT. The CDR3 is made up of 16 amino acids. The V segment lost 2 bases and the J segment 1 base; nucleotides outside the gene matches: 4. CDR3 loop: CASSELGTENTGELFF. The CDR3 DNA follows: TGTGCCAGCAGTGAATTAGGGACAGAGAACACCGGGGAGCTGTTTTTT.

This clone was observed a few times. V gene TRBV2 combines with J gene TRBJ1-5; D is uncertain. The V and J ends lost 6 bases and 0 bases respectively, with 9 bases between them. Germline CDR1 is SNHLY and CDR2 is FYNNEI. The CDR3 is 14 amino acids. DNA of the CDR3: TGTGCCAGCAGGAAAGACATTAGCAATCAGCCCCAGCATTTT. Residues: CASRKDISNQPQHF.

V gene TRBV19 combines with J gene TRBJ1-6; possibly TRBD1 for D (6 bases). The V end lost 3 bases, the J end lost 10 bases, and 19 bases lay between the germline ends. The germline CDR1 and CDR2 sequences are LNHDA and SQIVND (reference sequence). The CDR3 spans 16 residues. CDR3 in DNA: TGTGCCAGTAGTATCGTCCCACAGGGCTCGGGGTCACCCCTCCACTTT. It is translated as CASSIVPQGSGSPLHF.

V and J are TRBV13 and TRBJ1-1; tentatively, D is TRBD1 (5 bases). This CDR3 contains 13 residues. V was pared by 5 bases and J by 1 base, with 8 bases between. Germline CDR1 and CDR2: PRHDT and FYEKMQ (reference sequence). The CDR3 nucleotides are TGTGCCAGCAGCCAGCAGGGGAACACTGAAGCTTTCTTT. The encoded protein is CASSQQGNTEAFF. Full variable domain (rest looked up from reference TRBV13 and TRBJ1-1): AAGVIQSPRHLIKEKRETATLKCYPIPRHDTVYWYQQGPGQDPQFLISFYEKMQSDKGSIPDRFSAQQFSDYHSELNMSSLELGDSALYFCASSQQGNTEAFFGQGTRLTVV.

This clone came up many times. The V gene is TRBV30, the J gene TRBJ2-5; D may be TRBD2 (5 bases). The V and J ends lost 4 bases and 5 bases respectively, with 14 bases between them. This CDR3 has 13 residues. Germline CDR1 is GTSNPN and CDR2 is SVGIG (reference sequence). Here the CDR3 DNA reads TGTGCCTGGAACTCGGGCAGGAGGGAGACCCAGTACTTC. Amino acid sequence: CAWNSGRRETQYF.

J is TRBJ1-1 and V is TRBV5-5; possible D gene TRBD1, 6 bases. In germline, CDR1 is SGHKS, CDR2 YYEKEE (reference sequence). CDR3 size: 15 residues. Trimming removed 7 bases from V and 1 base from J, with 17 bases in between. The CDR3 here is CASGGLLGRNTEAFF. The CDR3 bases are TGTGCCAGCGGGGGCCTACTCGGTAGGAACACTGAAGCTTTCTTT. Filled out from reference TRBV5-5 and TRBJ1-1, the complete variable domain reads DAGVTQSPTHLIKTRGQQVTLRCSPISGHKSVSWYQQVLGQGPQFIFQYYEKEERGRGNFPDRFSARQFPNYSSELNVNALLLGDSALYLCASGGLLGRNTEAFFGQGTRLTVV.

V and J are TRBV19 and TRBJ1-1; no clear D. The CDR3 length is 14 residues. CDR1 is LNHDA and CDR2 is SQIVND in the germline V gene (reference sequence). V was trimmed by 9 bases and J by 1 base, leaving 15 bases between them. Written as DNA, the CDR3 is TGTGCCAGCCCCGGACGGGGATCGAACACTGAAGCTTTCTTT. Translation gives CASPGRGSNTEAFF. Full variable domain (remainder filled in from reference TRBV19 and TRBJ1-1): DGGITQSPKYLFRKEGQNVTLSCEQNLNHDAMYWYRQDPGQGLRLIYYSQIVNDFQKGDIAEGYSVSREKKESFPLTVTSAQKNPTAFYLCASPGRGSNTEAFFGQGTRLTVV.